A selection of T cell receptor beta chains follows, all from one sample in a study of T cells in Graves' hyperthyroidism and ophthalmopathy. TCRdb used MiXCR to reprocess the multiplex PCR reads, holding one entry per CDR3 protein. The table records about half a million distinct CDR3 sequences, under 25% of them present only once. The material sequenced was blood. The source of these receptors is a man between 18 and 29 years old with Graves' hyperthyroidism. Both conserved end residues are part of each CDR3. The order of the fields is D gene, clone size, J gene, V gene, CDR3 DNA, CDR3 protein. D genes are given only for firm matches. Expanded clones are given a class, and other clones once, few, many or no size at all.

TRBD2	once	TRBJ2-7	TRBV6-1	TGTGCCAGCCAATTAAGGCCGGGGGGGTACTACGAGCAGTACTTC	CASQLRPGGYYEQYF
TRBD1	.	TRBJ2-2	TRBV12-3/TRBV12-4	TGTGCCAGCAGGCCCGGGACAGGGGCCACCGGGGAGCTGTTTTTT	CASRPGTGATGELFF
TRBD1	few	TRBJ1-1	TRBV11-2	TGTGCCAGCAGCGCCTACAGGGGGGCAAACACTGAAGCTTTCTTT	CASSAYRGANTEAFF
.	many	TRBJ1-1	TRBV5-1	TGCGCCAGCAGCACCGACCCGTACACTGAAGCTTTCTTT	CASSTDPYTEAFF
TRBD1	many	TRBJ1-6	TRBV28	TGTGCCAGCAGTTTAGGAGGGGGCGCCCCATCACCCCTCCACTTT	CASSLGGGAPSPLHF
TRBD1	many	TRBJ1-1	TRBV9	TGTGCCAGCAGCGTAAACCCAAGACAGGGGCAAGTCGCTTTCTTT	CASSVNPRQGQVAFF
.	.	TRBJ2-1	TRBV28	TGTGCCAGCAGTTTCTCCAATGAGCAGTTCTTC	CASSFSNEQFF
.	.	TRBJ2-7	TRBV12-3/TRBV12-4	TGTGCCAGCAGTTGGGGGAACGGCTACGAGCAGTACTTC	CASSWGNGYEQYF
TRBD1	.	TRBJ2-2	TRBV15	TGTGCCACCAGCACTCTTACCGGACAGGCGGGGAACACCGGGGAGCTGTTTTTT	CATSTLTGQAGNTGELFF
.	many	TRBJ1-1	TRBV6-4	TGTGCCAGCAGTGACTCTTGGGAGATCCAGCGGAACACTGAAGCTTTCTTT	CASSDSWEIQRNTEAFF
TRBD1	many	TRBJ2-7	TRBV10-3	TGTGCCATGCGACAGGGACCGTCCTACGAGCAGTACTTC	CAMRQGPSYEQYF
.	.	TRBJ2-3	TRBV11-2	TGTGCCAGCAGCTTAGATTCAGCGATAGATACGCAGTATTTT	CASSLDSAIDTQYF
TRBD1	many	TRBJ2-5	TRBV6-5	TGTGCCAGCAGTTATGGACTCGAGGGCAGGGGGAAGGAGACCCAGTACTTC	CASSYGLEGRGKETQYF
.	many	TRBJ1-1	TRBV2	TGTGCCAGCGATAGGACAAGGTCCGTCGGCACTGAAGCTTTCTTT	CASDRTRSVGTEAFF
.	once	TRBJ2-5	TRBV6-1	TGTGCCAGCAGGAGCCGGACAGCCCAAGAGACCCAGTACTTC	CASRSRTAQETQYF
.	many	TRBJ2-2	TRBV6-5	TGTGCCAGCAGTTGGGGATATTCGACACCGGGCACCGGGGAGCTGTTTTTT	CASSWGYSTPGTGELFF
.	many	TRBJ1-2	TRBV6-5	TGTGCCAGCAGCCCCGCTACCTATGGCTACACCTTC	CASSPATYGYTF
TRBD2	many	TRBJ2-7	TRBV12-3/TRBV12-4	TGTGCCAGCTCTCGGTTGGGGGGGAGTCACGAGCAGTACTTC	CASSRLGGSHEQYF
.	.	TRBJ2-7	TRBV24-1	.	CATSDFFGTGIETWYF
.	many	TRBJ2-7	TRBV28	TGTGCCAGCAGTGACAGCCGGGGGCCCGTTGACGAGCAGTACTTC	CASSDSRGPVDEQYF
.	.	TRBJ1-2	TRBV6-5	TGTGCCAGCAGTTACCCAGCGGCGAGGGGCTACACCTTC	CASSYPAARGYTF
TRBD2	.	TRBJ2-7	TRBV14	TGTGCCAGCAGCCATTATACGGGCGGGAGCTACGAGCAGTACTTC	CASSHYTGGSYEQYF